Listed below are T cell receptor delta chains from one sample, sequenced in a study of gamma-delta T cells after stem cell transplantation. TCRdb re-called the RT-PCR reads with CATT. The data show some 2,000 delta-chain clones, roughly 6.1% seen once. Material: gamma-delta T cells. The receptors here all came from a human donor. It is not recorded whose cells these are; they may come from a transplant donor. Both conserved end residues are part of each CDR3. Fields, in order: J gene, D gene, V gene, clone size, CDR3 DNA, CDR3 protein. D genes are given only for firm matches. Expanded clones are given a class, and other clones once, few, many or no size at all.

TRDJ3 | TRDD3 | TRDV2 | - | TGTGCCTGTGATGTACTGGGGGATACACCTACTTCACCCTGGGACACCCGACAGATGTTTTTC | CACDVLGDTPTSPWDTRQMFF
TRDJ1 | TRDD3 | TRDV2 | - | TGTGCCTGTGACAACCTTCTTGTACTGGGGGATACCTATAAACTCATCTTT | CACDNLLVLGDTYKLIF
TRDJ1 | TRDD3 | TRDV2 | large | TGTGCCTGTGATCCGGTCGCCGACTGGGGGATACAGTTCGATAAACTCATCTTT | CACDPVADWGIQFDKLIF
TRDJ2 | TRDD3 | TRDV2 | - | TGTGCCTGTGACGTGCTGGGGGGGATTCTGACAGCACAACTCTTCTTT | CACDVLGGILTAQLFF
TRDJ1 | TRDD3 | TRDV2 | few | TGTGCCTGTGACACCCCCTTCTTGCTGGGGGATACGGGCGCGTCGGCCGATAAACTCATCTTT | CACDTPFLLGDTGASADKLIF
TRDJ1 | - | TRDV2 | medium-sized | TGTGCCTGTGACACCGTAATACGTAAGGATAAACTCATCTTT | CACDTVIRKDKLIF
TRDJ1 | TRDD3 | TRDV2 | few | TGTGCCTGTGACACACCCGGGGGATCGACCGATAAACTCATCTTT | CACDTPGGSTDKLIF
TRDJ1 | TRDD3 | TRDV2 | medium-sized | TGTGCCTGTGAAAAACTGGGGGATACTCTCTACACCGATAAACTCATCTTT | CACEKLGDTLYTDKLIF
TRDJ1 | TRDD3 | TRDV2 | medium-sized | TGTGCCTGTGACACGCTCCGGGGCGGGGGGATTCCTTCGTACACCGATAAACTCATCTTT | CACDTLRGGGIPSYTDKLIF
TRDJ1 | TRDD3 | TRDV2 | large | TGTGCCTGTGACACCGTGATTGGGGGATACGCAGAAAAAAAACTCATCTTT | CACDTVIGGYAEKKLIF
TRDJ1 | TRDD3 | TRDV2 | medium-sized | TGTGCCTGTGACACCGTACTGGGGGATAAAAGGTACACCGATAAACTCATCTTT | CACDTVLGDKRYTDKLIF
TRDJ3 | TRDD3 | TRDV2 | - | TGTGCCTGTGAAGTACTGGGGGCTACACCTACTTCACCCTGGGACACCCGACAGATGTTTTTC | CACEVLGATPTSPWDTRQMFF